This T cell receptor beta chain was found in a study of blood T cell repertoires in COVID-19. Study context: The samples span acute and convalescent COVID-19 from the United States, Italy and Spain.

CDR3 length: 16 residues. The germline CDR1 and CDR2 sequences are SGHVS and FNYEAQ. After removal of 2 bases from V and 1 base from J, the junction contained 4 bases not matched to a gene. The cohort comprised adults aged roughly 18 to 95 years residing in approximately 25 US areas. Donors in Cohort 3 who had recovered were those with two negative PCRs, healthcare professional clearance, or resolution of their symptoms. Source study methods: Nucleated cell counts were estimated from reference gene primer amplification. Generated by immunoSEQ multiplex PCR, the TCRdb table keeps only in-frame clones and is missing some. V, J and clone size are taken as reported in that table, and D and trimming were inferred from the DNA itself. The repertoire includes about 270,000 clones, about 87% of them detected once, and 3% sits in the top ten.

The chain carries TRBV7-6 and TRBJ2-3, with TRBD1 matching 9 bases. This receptor was obtained from a woman aged 50 to 65 who had recovered from COVID-19. Sample: PBMCs or T cells enriched from blood (not recorded which). CDR3 amino acids: CASSLRGQGRTDTQYF. The DNA of the CDR3 is TGTGCCAGCAGCTTAAGGGGACAGGGACGCACAGATACGCAGTATTTT.